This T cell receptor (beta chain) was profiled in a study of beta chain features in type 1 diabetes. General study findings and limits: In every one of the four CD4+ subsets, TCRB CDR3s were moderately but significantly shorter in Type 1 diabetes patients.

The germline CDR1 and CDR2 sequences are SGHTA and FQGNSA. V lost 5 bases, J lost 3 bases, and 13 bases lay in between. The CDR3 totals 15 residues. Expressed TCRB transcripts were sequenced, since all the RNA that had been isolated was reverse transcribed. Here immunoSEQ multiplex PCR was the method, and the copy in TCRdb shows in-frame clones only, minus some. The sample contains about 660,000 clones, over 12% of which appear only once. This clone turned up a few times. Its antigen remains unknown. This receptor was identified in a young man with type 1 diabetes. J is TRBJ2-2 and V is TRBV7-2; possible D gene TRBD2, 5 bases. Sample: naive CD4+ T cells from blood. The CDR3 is CASSLLGLHTGELFF. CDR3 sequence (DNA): TGTGCCAGCAGCCTACTAGGGTTGCACACCGGGGAGCTGTTTTTT.